Listed below are T cell receptor beta chains from one sample, sequenced in a study of T cell repertoires in cytomegalovirus infection. These TCRs are of unknown antigen specificity. Each CDR3 protein gets one entry after TCRdb re-called the reads with MiXCR. The repertoire has approximately 990,000 distinct CDR3 sequences, approximately 32% of them found once; the top ten carry under 15%. The sample in question was cultured CD8+ T cells from PBMCs, obtained from culture after CMV antigen stimulation. The receptors were gathered from a human donor in good health (CMV status not recorded). Some clones in this sample may be carry-over from other donors' samples. CDR3s include the opening cysteine and the closing phenylalanine or tryptophan. A D gene is named only where the DNA matches it firmly. Rows give clone size only sometimes, using once, few, many, or a class for an expanded clone.

j_gene | abundance | d_gene | v_gene | CDR3aa | CDR3nt
TRBJ2-5 | . | TRBD1 | TRBV6-5 | CASSSPSLDRPGWETQYF | TGTGCCAGCAGTTCCCCTTCCCTGGACAGGCCAGGGTGGGAGACCCAGTACTTC
TRBJ2-1 | . | . | TRBV20-1 | CSAQGGTYNEQFF | TGCAGTGCTCAGGGGGGGACCTACAATGAGCAGTTCTTC
TRBJ2-3 | . | . | TRBV18 | CASSPTGPGTDTQYF | TGTGCCAGCTCACCTACGGGGCCTGGCACAGATACGCAGTATTTT
TRBJ2-1 | few | . | TRBV20-1 | CSARDIRSNEQFF | TGCAGTGCTAGAGATATACGGAGCAATGAGCAGTTCTTC
TRBJ2-3 | . | TRBD1 | TRBV2 | CASSLDRAASPGASTDTQYF | TGTGCCAGCAGTTTGGACAGGGCTGCGTCCCCGGGGGCCAGCACAGATACGCAGTATTTT
TRBJ2-7 | few | TRBD1 | TRBV7-9 | CASSLADRGYEQYF | TGTGCCAGCAGCTTAGCGGACAGGGGCTACGAGCAGTACTTC
TRBJ2-7 | many | TRBD2 | TRBV20-1 | CSASGGSSYEQYF | TGCAGTGCTAGCGGGGGGAGCTCCTACGAGCAGTACTTC
TRBJ1-5 | . | TRBD1 | TRBV27 | CASSLLRTGLDQPQHF | TGTGCCAGCAGTCTCCTTCGGACAGGGCTGGATCAGCCCCAGCATTTT
TRBJ1-5 | few | TRBD1 | TRBV6-6 | CASTSDRVDNQPQHF | TGTGCCAGCACTTCGGACAGGGTCGACAATCAGCCCCAGCATTTT
TRBJ1-2 | . | . | TRBV12-3/TRBV12-4 | CASSLTVGASNYGYTF | TGTGCCAGCAGTTTAACCGTCGGGGCCTCCAACTATGGCTACACCTTC
TRBJ2-1 | . | TRBD1 | TRBV15 | CTTSADRGKYNEQFF | TGTACCACCAGCGCGGACAGGGGAAAATACAATGAGCAGTTCTTC
TRBJ1-4 | . | . | TRBV11-2 | CASSLQTTNEKLFF | TGTGCCAGCAGCTTACAGACAACTAATGAAAAACTGTTTTTT
TRBJ2-7 | many | . | TRBV6-1 | CASSEGGSEQYF | TGTGCCAGCAGTGAAGGAGGCTCCGAGCAGTACTTC
TRBJ2-7 | . | TRBD1 | TRBV6-6 | CASTFGGQEFF | TGTGCCAGCACCTTCGGGGGACAGGAATTCTTC
TRBJ1-2 | . | . | TRBV6-1 | CASRSTRVGRPIYGYTF | TGTGCCAGCAGATCAACTCGGGTCGGCAGGCCGATCTATGGCTACACCTTC
TRBJ1-6 | . | . | TRBV27 | CASSWIGVDNSPLHF | TGTGCCAGCAGTTGGATAGGAGTGGATAATTCACCCCTCCACTTT
TRBJ1-1 | . | . | TRBV5-1 | CASRITGWNTEAFF | TGCGCCAGCAGGATAACAGGTTGGAACACTGAAGCTTTCTTT
TRBJ2-1 | few | TRBD2 | TRBV7-8 | CASSPRGGANEQFF | TGTGCCAGCAGCCCCCGCGGGGGGGCAAATGAGCAGTTCTTC
TRBJ1-2 | . | TRBD1 | TRBV20-1 | CSAPEGGGYTF | TGCAGTGCCCCTGAAGGGGGCGGCTACACCTTC
TRBJ2-1 | once | TRBD1 | TRBV5-6 | CASEDRGGYNEQFF | TGTGCCAGCGAGGACAGGGGTGGTTACAATGAGCAGTTCTTC
TRBJ2-2 | . | TRBD2 | TRBV6-4 | CASSDRRGATGELFF | TGTGCCAGCAGTGACCGGCGGGGGGCCACCGGGGAGCTGTTTTTT
TRBJ2-7 | . | . | TRBV5-1 | CASSGRHSHEQYF | TGCGCCAGCAGCGGTAGACATTCCCACGAGCAGTACTTC
TRBJ2-3 | few | TRBD2 | TRBV6-2/TRBV6-3 | CASSYWTSGSTDTQYF | TGTGCCAGCAGTTACTGGACTAGCGGTTCCACAGATACGCAGTATTTT
TRBJ2-7 | . | TRBD2 | TRBV27 | CANREGGIGSYEQYF | TGTGCCAACAGAGAGGGAGGGATAGGAAGTTACGAGCAGTACTTC
TRBJ1-3 | . | . | TRBV12-3/TRBV12-4 | CASSPSRKAGNTIYF | TGTGCCAGCAGCCCGAGTCGGAAGGCTGGAAACACCATATATTTT
TRBJ1-5 | few | TRBD1 | TRBV12-3/TRBV12-4 | CASSSGQGTDQPQHF | TGTGCCAGCAGCTCCGGACAGGGAACTGATCAGCCCCAGCATTTT
TRBJ1-2 | many | . | TRBV7-2 | CASSLTVFGVGYTF | TGTGCCAGCAGCTTGACGGTGTTTGGAGTTGGCTACACCTTC
TRBJ2-1 | . | . | TRBV12-3/TRBV12-4 | CASRLGLANEQFF | TGTGCCAGCAGATTGGGGTTGGCTAATGAGCAGTTCTTC